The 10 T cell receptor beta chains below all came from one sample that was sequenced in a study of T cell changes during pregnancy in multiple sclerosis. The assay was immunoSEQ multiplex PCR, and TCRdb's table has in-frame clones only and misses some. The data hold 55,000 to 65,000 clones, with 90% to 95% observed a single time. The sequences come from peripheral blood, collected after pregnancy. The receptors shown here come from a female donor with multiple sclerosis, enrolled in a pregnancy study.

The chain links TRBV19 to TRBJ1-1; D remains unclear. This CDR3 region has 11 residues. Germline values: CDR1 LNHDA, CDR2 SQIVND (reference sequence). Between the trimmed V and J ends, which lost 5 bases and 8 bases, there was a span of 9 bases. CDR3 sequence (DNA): TGTGCCAGTAGTGGAGTTGGGGAAGCTTTCTTT. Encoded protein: CASSGVGEAFF.

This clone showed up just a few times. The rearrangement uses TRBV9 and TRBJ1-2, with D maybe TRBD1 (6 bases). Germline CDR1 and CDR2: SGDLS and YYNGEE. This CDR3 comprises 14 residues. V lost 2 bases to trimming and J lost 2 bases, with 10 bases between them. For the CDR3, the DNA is TGTGCCAGCAGCGTGGACACAGGGAACTATGGCTACACCTTC. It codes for CASSVDTGNYGYTF.

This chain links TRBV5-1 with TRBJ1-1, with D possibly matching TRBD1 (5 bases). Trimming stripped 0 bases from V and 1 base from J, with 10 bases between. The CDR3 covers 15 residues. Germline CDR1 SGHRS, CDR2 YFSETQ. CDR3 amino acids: CASSLAGLENTEAFF. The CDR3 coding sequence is TGCGCCAGCAGCTTGGCGGGACTGGAGAACACTGAAGCTTTCTTT. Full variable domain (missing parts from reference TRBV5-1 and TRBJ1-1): KAGVTQTPRYLIKTRGQQVTLSCSPISGHRSVSWYQQTPGQGLQFLFEYFSETQRNKGNFPGRFSGRQFSNSRSEMNVSTLELGDSALYLCASSLAGLENTEAFFGQGTRLTVV.

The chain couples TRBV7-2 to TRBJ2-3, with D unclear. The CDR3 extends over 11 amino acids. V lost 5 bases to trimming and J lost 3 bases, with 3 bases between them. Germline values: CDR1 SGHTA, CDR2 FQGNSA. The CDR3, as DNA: TGTGCCAGCAGCCTAACAGATACGCAGTATTTT. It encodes CASSLTDTQYF.

The CDR3 reads CASSLNYYGYTF. CDR3 DNA sequence: TGTGCCAGCAGCTTAAACTATTATGGCTACACCTTC. V and J are TRBV7-9 and TRBJ1-2; D unresolved. The CDR3 length is 12 residues. The V end was cut by 2 bases, the J end by 5 bases, with 6 bases between. The V gene's germline CDR1 is SEHNR and CDR2 FQNEAQ (reference sequence).

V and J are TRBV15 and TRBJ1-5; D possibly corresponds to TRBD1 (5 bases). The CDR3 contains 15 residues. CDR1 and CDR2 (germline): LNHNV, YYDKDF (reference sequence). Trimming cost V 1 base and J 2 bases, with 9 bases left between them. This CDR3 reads CATSRGTGGNQPQHF. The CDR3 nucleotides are TGTGCCACCAGCAGAGGAACAGGAGGCAATCAGCCCCAGCATTTT.

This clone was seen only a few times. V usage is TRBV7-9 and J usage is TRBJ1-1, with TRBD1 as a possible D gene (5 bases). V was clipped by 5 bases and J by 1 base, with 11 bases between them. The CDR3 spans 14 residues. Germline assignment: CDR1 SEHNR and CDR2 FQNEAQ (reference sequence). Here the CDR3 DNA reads TGTGCCAGCAGCCAGGGCAGGGCGAACACTGAAGCTTTCTTT. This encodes CASSQGRANTEAFF. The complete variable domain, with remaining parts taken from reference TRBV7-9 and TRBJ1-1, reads DTGVSQNPRHKITKRGQNVTFRCDPISEHNRLYWYRQTLGQGPEFLTYFQNEAQLEKSRLLSDRFSAERPKGSFSTLEIQRTEQGDSAMYLCASSQGRANTEAFFGQGTRLTVV.

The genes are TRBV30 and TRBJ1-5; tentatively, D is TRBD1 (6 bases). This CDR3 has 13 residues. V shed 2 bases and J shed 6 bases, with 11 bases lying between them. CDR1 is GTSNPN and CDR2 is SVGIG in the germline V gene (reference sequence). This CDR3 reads CAWSPGESQPQHF. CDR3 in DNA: TGTGCCTGGAGTCCAGGGGAGAGTCAGCCCCAGCATTTT.

CDR3 nucleotide sequence: TGTGCCAGCAGTTACTCGGCAGGGGAAGGAAGGACCCAGTACTTC. This codes for CASSYSAGEGRTQYF. The chain links TRBV6-5 to TRBJ2-5, with a tentative D call TRBD1 (6 bases). CDR3 length: 15 residues. Germline loops: CDR1 MNHEY, CDR2 SVGAGI. V was clipped by 0 bases and J by 7 bases, with 15 bases between them.

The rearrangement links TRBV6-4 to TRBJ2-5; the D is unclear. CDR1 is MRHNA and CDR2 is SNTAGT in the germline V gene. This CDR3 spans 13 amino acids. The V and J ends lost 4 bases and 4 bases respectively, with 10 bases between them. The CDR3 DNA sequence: TGTGCCAGCAGTGTACGGGTAGGAGAGACCCAGTACTTC. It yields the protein CASSVRVGETQYF.